The clone carrying this T cell receptor beta chain has just a few counts. TCRdb re-called the 5' RACE reads through MiXCR, storing one row per CDR3 protein. The profile shows tens of thousands of distinct CDR3 sequences, about 5% of them singletons. This CDR3 is 17 amino acids long. J was trimmed by 2 bases and V by 3 bases; bases with no gene match: 6. Germline V CDR1 and CDR2: MDHEN, SYDVKM. These data come from a study of early T cells in non-severe SARS-CoV-2 infection. Background on the study: Investigators sequenced bulk RNA drawn from unsorted whole blood, and chains remained unpaired.

The chain carries TRBV28 and TRBJ1-5; 11 bases line up with TRBD1. This receptor was taken from an adult who was a healthcare worker with PCR-confirmed SARS-CoV-2 infection or an uninfected control (not recorded which). Sequenced input: whole blood. The CDR3 DNA reads as TGTGCCAGCAGTTTCCTCAGGGGACAGGGGGGCAATCAGCCCCAGCATTTT. Translating it yields CASSFLRGQGGNQPQHF.